What follows are 19 T cell receptor beta chains derived from one specimen sequenced in a study of blood T cell repertoires in COVID-19 (TCRdb year 2020). The method behind the library was the immunoSEQ multiplex PCR assay. Not all clones reach the TCRdb copy of this immuneACCESS table, which keeps in-frame sequences only. Checked studies attribute under half of the gap to unresolved V genes and leave the rest unexplained. The sample table lists some 130,000 clones, around 82% of them with a count of one. 35% to 50% of the sample lies in the top ten. Sample: peripheral blood. The origin of the receptors is a human donor in a cohort sampled during active COVID-19.

The chain combines TRBV29-1 with TRBJ2-5; D remains ambiguous. Trimming stripped 8 bases from V and 3 bases from J, with 13 bases between. The CDR3 consists of 12 residues. Germline CDR1 reads SQVTM; CDR2 reads ANQGSEA. CDR3 DNA: TGCAGCCTTTGGGCCCGAGAAGAGACCCAGTACTTC. Amino acids: CSLWAREETQYF. Variable domain in full (rest from reference TRBV29-1 and TRBJ2-5): SAVISQKPSRDICQRGTSLTIQCQVDSQVTMMFWYRQQPGQSLTLIATANQGSEATYESGFVIDKFPISRPNLTFSTLTVSNMSPEDSSIYLCSLWAREETQYFGPGTRLLVL.

This chain joins TRBV3-1 (or the pseudogene TRBV3-2) and TRBJ2-4, with 11 bases aligning to TRBD2. The CDR3 has 14 residues. Losses at the gene ends were 5 bases for V and 7 bases for J; bases not matched to a gene: 4. Germline V CDR1 and CDR2: LGHDT, YNNKEL (reference sequence). The CDR3: CASSAVAGGNIQYF. For the CDR3, the DNA is TGTGCCAGCAGCGCAGTAGCGGGAGGGAACATTCAGTACTTC.

The V and J genes are TRBV4-1 and TRBJ2-3; 7 bases line up with TRBD1. CDR1 is MGHRA, CDR2 YSYEKL, per germline. The CDR3 sequence is 16 residues long. J lost 2 bases, V lost 6 bases, and 11 bases had no gene match. For the CDR3, the DNA is TGCGCCAGCAGTTTAAGGGGACAGCAAAACACAGATACGCAGTATTTT. Protein product: CASSLRGQQNTDTQYF.

V and J are TRBV30 and TRBJ1-5; D unresolved. Trimming pared 1 base from V and 1 base from J, leaving 5 bases between. This CDR3 spans 13 amino acids. The germline gives CDR1 GTSNPN, CDR2 SVGIG (reference sequence). The CDR3: CAWSGQSNQPQHF. CDR3 coding DNA: TGTGCCTGGAGTGGGCAGAGCAATCAGCCCCAGCATTTT.

A single count supports this clone. CDR3 residues: CSAQGTGANEKLFF. As DNA, the CDR3 is TGCAGCGCTCAAGGGACAGGGGCTAATGAAAAACTGTTTTTT. The chain recombines TRBV29-1 with TRBJ1-4; 10 positions match TRBD1. Germline CDR1 SQVTM, CDR2 ANQGSEA. Germline trimming cut 7 bases from V and 3 bases from J; bases unmatched to any gene: 5. This CDR3 spans 14 amino acids.

The chain links TRBV18 to TRBJ2-2; possibly TRBD1 for D (5 bases). There are 18 residues in the CDR3. CDR1 and CDR2 from the germline V gene are KGHSH and LQKENI. Trimming stripped 0 bases from V and 4 bases from J, with 18 bases between. In DNA form, the CDR3 reads TGTGCCAGCTCACCACCGCGTAGGGCCCCCAGGGTCACCGGGGAGCTGTTTTTT. This gives the protein CASSPPRRAPRVTGELFF.

The chain employs TRBV19 and TRBJ1-2; weak D call: TRBD1 (5 bases). CDR3 length: 13 amino acids. V lost 5 bases and J 4 bases, leaving 11 bases between the germline ends. Germline CDR1 reads LNHDA; CDR2 reads SQIVND (reference sequence). The CDR3 protein is CASSSGRAYGYTF. In nucleotides, the CDR3 is TGTGCCAGTAGTTCGGGCAGGGCCTATGGCTACACCTTC.

The chain carries TRBV19 and TRBJ2-3; the D gene is possibly TRBD2 (5 bases). The V end was cut by 3 bases, the J end by 8 bases, with 9 bases between. The CDR3 has 12 amino acids. Germline V lookup: CDR1 LNHDA, CDR2 SQIVND (reference sequence). The CDR3 nucleotides read TGTGCCAGTAGTATTTCTGGAGGTACGCAGTATTTT. Translation gives CASSISGGTQYF. The full variable domain, completed using reference TRBV19 and TRBJ2-3, is DGGITQSPKYLFRKEGQNVTLSCEQNLNHDAMYWYRQDPGQGLRLIYYSQIVNDFQKGDIAEGYSVSREKKESFPLTVTSAQKNPTAFYLCASSISGGTQYFGPGTRLTVL.

The chain combines TRBV6-4 with TRBJ2-7; 7 bases match TRBD1. V shed 9 bases, J shed 5 bases, and the junction held 4 bases outside the gene matches. Germline V CDR1 and CDR2: MRHNA, SNTAGT. CDR3 size: 11 residues. The chain's CDR3 is CARNRGNEQYV. The DNA for the CDR3 is TGTGCCAGGAACAGGGGTAACGAGCAGTACGTC.

The chain links TRBV20-1 to TRBJ2-5; D perhaps matches TRBD2 (6 bases). There are 16 residues in the CDR3. The germline V gene encodes CDR1 DFQATT and CDR2 SNEGSKA (reference sequence). V was trimmed by 3 bases and J by 1 base, leaving 18 bases between them. CDR3 sequence reads: CSASLNGGQLQETQYF. The DNA for the CDR3 is TGCAGTGCTAGTCTTAATGGAGGGCAGCTCCAAGAGACCCAGTACTTC.

The chain joins TRBV11-2 to TRBJ1-1; maybe TRBD1 (6 bases). V lost 5 bases, J lost 4 bases, and 11 bases lay in between. This CDR3 has 13 amino acids. In germline, CDR1 is SGHAT, CDR2 FQNNGV. CDR3 loop: CASSQGRSTEAFF. The CDR3 coding sequence is TGTGCCAGCAGCCAGGGGCGTTCCACTGAAGCTTTCTTT. Using reference TRBV11-2 and TRBJ1-1 for the parts outside the CDR3, the full variable domain is EAGVAQSPRYKIIEKRQSVAFWCNPISGHATLYWYQQILGQGPKLLIQFQNNGVVDDSQLPKDRFSAERLKGVDSTLKIQPAKLEDSAVYLCASSQGRSTEAFFGQGTRLTVV.

V usage is TRBV6-4 and J usage is TRBJ2-1; 12 bases match TRBD2. The germline CDR1 and CDR2 sequences are MRHNA and SNTAGT. The CDR3 length is 15 residues. V gave up 6 bases and J gave up 3 bases; unmatched junction bases: 3. CDR3 loop: CASSQTSGGYNEQFF. The CDR3 DNA sequence: TGTGCCAGCAGCCAGACTAGCGGGGGCTACAATGAGCAGTTCTTC.

The V and J genes are TRBV5-5 and TRBJ2-2; D possibly corresponds to TRBD2 (6 bases). Trimming cost V 1 base and J 5 bases, with 15 bases left between them. CDR3 length: 16 residues. CDR1 is SGHKS and CDR2 is YYEKEE in the germline V gene (reference sequence). CDR3 sequence: CASSLSAGTRTGELFF. In DNA, the CDR3 is TGTGCCAGCAGCTTGTCCGCGGGGACGAGGACCGGGGAGCTGTTTTTT.

The V call is TRBV15, the J call TRBJ1-3, with a tentative D call TRBD1 (5 bases). The CDR3 covers 16 residues. With 1 base removed from V and 0 bases from J, the gap between germline ends came to 10 bases. Germline-derived CDR1 and CDR2 are LNHNV and YYDKDF (reference sequence). The CDR3 here is CATSRATRGSGNTIYF. In DNA, the CDR3 is TGTGCCACCAGCAGAGCCACAAGGGGCTCTGGAAACACCATATATTTT.

The chain combines TRBV2 with TRBJ2-2; possibly TRBD1 for D (5 bases). CDR1 and CDR2 from the germline V gene are SNHLY and FYNNEI. V was pared by 7 bases and J by 2 bases, with 11 bases between. CDR3 length: 14 residues. Here the CDR3 reads CASIRGYNTGELFF. The CDR3 DNA is TGTGCCAGCATAAGGGGCTACAACACCGGGGAGCTGTTTTTT.

V is TRBV25-1 and J is TRBJ1-1; D not resolved. Germline-derived CDR1 and CDR2 are MGHDK and SYGVNS. The CDR3 is 13 residues long. V lost 3 bases, J lost 3 bases, and 8 bases lay in between. Here the CDR3 reads CASSEGRDTEAFF. The CDR3 DNA follows: TGTGCCAGCAGTGAGGGGAGGGACACTGAAGCTTTCTTT.

This clone was counted ten times or more. V gene TRBV29-1 combines with J gene TRBJ1-1; D not resolved. V lost 3 bases and J 4 bases, leaving 12 bases between the germline ends. CDR1 and CDR2 (germline): SQVTM, ANQGSEA. This CDR3 is built from 13 residues. The CDR3 DNA sequence: TGCAGCGTTGAGCGGGAGCGGACCACTGAAGCTTTCTTT. Translated: CSVERERTTEAFF.

V and J are TRBV7-2 and TRBJ2-3; tentatively, D is TRBD1 (5 bases). This CDR3 region has 16 residues. The V end was cut by 5 bases, the J end by 1 base, with 16 bases between. Germline CDR1 is SGHTA and CDR2 is FQGNSA. The CDR3 region has the DNA TGTGCCAGCAGCCGCAGGGTCGATCCCGGCACAGATACGCAGTATTTT. This encodes CASSRRVDPGTDTQYF.

This chain links TRBV5-4 with TRBJ2-1; 8 bases line up with TRBD2. Germline loops: CDR1 SGHNT, CDR2 YYREEE (reference sequence). Trimming cost V 4 bases and J 7 bases; bases outside gene matches: 13. The CDR3 length is 16 residues. As DNA, the CDR3 is TGTGCCAGCAGCCCGGGACTAGATCGGTTTAAGAATGAGCAGTTCTTC. This encodes CASSPGLDRFKNEQFF.